This TCR beta chain was identified in a study of shared clonotypes between healthy human individuals. This clone appeared a single time. V dropped 0 bases and J dropped 1 base, with 15 bases sitting between them. This CDR3 has 17 residues. Terminally differentiated effector memory CD45RA+ cells were left out of the naive CD8 fraction, which was CD45RO-negative and positively selected for CCR7. Sequenced by immunoSEQ multiplex PCR; TCRdb stores in-frame clones only, minus some. The data contain hundreds of thousands of clones, roughly 95% of them singletons. The clonotype comes from a woman in her 30s in good health. The material sequenced was naive CD8+ T cells sorted from blood. The chain carries TRBV6-7 and TRBJ2-5; D is ambiguous. TRBV6-7 is assigned to the ORF class and has an uncertain function. CDR3 loop: CASSYSNPGTIQETQYF. The CDR3 DNA reads as TGTGCCAGCAGTTACTCGAATCCAGGTACCATCCAAGAGACCCAGTACTTC.